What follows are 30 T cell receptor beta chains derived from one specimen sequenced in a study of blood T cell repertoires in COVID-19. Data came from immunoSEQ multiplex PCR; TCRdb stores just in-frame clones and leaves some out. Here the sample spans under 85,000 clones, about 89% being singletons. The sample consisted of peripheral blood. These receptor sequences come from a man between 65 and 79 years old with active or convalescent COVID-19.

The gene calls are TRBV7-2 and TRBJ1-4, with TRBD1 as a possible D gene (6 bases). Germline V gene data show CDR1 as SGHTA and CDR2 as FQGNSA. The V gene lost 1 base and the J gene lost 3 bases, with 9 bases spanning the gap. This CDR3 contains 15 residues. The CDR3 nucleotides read TGTGCCAGCAGCTTAGTCAGGGGTTCTAATGAAAAACTGTTTTTT. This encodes CASSLVRGSNEKLFF.

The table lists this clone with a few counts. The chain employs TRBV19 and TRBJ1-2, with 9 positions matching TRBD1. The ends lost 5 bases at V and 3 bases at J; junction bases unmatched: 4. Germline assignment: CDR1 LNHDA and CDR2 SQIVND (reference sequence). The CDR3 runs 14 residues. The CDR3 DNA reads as TGTGCCAGTAGTGTCGACAGGGGGGACTATGGCTACACCTTC. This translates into CASSVDRGDYGYTF.

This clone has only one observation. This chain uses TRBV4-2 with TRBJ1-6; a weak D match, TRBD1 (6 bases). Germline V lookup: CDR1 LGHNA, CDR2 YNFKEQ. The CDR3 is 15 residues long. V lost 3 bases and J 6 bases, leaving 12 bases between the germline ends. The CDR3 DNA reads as TGTGCCAGCAGCCAGTGGGGGCCGCCTAATTCACCCCTCCACTTT. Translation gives CASSQWGPPNSPLHF.

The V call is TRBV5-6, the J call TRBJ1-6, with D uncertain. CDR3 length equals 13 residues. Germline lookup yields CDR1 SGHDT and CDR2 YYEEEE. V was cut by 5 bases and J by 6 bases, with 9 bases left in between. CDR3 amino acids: CASRGRINSPLHF. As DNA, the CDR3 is TGTGCCAGCAGAGGCAGGATTAATTCACCCCTCCACTTT.

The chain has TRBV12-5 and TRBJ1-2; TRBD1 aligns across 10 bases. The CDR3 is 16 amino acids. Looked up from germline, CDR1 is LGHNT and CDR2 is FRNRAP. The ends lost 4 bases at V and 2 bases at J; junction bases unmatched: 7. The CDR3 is CASGWLDRGANYGYTF. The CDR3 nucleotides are TGTGCTAGTGGTTGGCTGGACAGGGGGGCGAACTATGGCTACACCTTC.

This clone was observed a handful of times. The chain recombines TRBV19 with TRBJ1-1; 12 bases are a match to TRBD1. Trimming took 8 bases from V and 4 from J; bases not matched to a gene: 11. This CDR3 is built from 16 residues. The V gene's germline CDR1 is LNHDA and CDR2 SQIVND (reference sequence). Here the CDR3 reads CASLARGQGAVTEAFF. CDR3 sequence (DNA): TGTGCCAGTCTTGCCCGGGGACAGGGGGCAGTCACTGAAGCTTTCTTT. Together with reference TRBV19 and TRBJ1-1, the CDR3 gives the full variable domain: DGGITQSPKYLFRKEGQNVTLSCEQNLNHDAMYWYRQDPGQGLRLIYYSQIVNDFQKGDIAEGYSVSREKKESFPLTVTSAQKNPTAFYLCASLARGQGAVTEAFFGQGTRLTVV.

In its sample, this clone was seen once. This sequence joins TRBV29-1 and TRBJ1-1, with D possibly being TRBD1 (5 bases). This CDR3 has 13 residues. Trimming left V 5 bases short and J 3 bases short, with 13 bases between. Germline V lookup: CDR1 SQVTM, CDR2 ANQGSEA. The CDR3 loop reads CSVKTEYYTEAFF. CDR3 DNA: TGCAGCGTTAAGACAGAATACTACACTGAAGCTTTCTTT.

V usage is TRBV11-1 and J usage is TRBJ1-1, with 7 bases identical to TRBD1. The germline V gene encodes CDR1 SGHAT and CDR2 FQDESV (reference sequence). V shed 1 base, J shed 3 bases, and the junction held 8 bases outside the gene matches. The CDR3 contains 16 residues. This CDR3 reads CASSLEFAGQYTEAFF. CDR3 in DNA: TGTGCCAGCAGCTTAGAATTTGCGGGACAGTACACTGAAGCTTTCTTT.

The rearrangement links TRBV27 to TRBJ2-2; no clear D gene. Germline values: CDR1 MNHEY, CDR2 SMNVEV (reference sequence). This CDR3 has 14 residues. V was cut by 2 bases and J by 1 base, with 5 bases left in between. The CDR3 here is CASSLLGNTGELFF. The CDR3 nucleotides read TGTGCCAGCAGTTTACTAGGGAACACCGGGGAGCTGTTTTTT.

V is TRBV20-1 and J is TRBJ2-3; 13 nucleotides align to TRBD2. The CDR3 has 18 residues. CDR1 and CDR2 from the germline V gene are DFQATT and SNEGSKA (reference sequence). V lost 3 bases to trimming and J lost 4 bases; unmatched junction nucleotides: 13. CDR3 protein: CSASLGLGLAGVADTQYF. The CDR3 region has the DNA TGCAGTGCTAGTCTAGGGCTCGGACTAGCGGGGGTCGCAGATACGCAGTATTTT.

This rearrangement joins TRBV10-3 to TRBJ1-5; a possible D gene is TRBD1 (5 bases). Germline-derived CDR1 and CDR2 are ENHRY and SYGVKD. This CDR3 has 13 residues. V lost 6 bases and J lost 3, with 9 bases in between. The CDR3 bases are TGTGCCATCAGACAACAGGTCAATCAGCCCCAGCATTTT. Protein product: CAIRQQVNQPQHF.

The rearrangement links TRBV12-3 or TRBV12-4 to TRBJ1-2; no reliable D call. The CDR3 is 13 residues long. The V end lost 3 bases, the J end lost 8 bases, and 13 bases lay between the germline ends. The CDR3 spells CASSLIAARGYTF. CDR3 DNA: TGTGCCAGCAGTTTGATTGCAGCGAGAGGCTACACCTTC.

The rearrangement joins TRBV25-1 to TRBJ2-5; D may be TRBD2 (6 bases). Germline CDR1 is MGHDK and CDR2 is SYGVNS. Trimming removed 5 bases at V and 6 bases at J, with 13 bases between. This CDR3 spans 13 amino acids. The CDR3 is CASSPPAGKTQYF. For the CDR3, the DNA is TGTGCCAGCAGTCCCCCGGCGGGAAAGACCCAGTACTTC. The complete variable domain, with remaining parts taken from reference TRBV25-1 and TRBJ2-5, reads EADIYQTPRYLVIGTGKKITLECSQTMGHDKMYWYQQDPGMELHLIHYSYGVNSTEKGDLSSESTVSRIRTEHFPLTLESARPSHTSQYLCASSPPAGKTQYFGPGTRLLVL.

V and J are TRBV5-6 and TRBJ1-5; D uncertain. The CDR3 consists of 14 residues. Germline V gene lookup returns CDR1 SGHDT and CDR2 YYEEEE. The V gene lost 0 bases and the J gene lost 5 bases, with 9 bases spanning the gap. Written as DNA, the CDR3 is TGTGCCAGCAGCTTGGCGGGCGGGGATCAGCCCCAGCATTTT. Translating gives CASSLAGGDQPQHF.

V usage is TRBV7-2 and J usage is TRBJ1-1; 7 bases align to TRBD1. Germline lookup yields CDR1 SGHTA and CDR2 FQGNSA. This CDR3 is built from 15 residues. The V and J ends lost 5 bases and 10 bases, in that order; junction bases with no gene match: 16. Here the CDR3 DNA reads TGTGCCAGCAGCCCTCTTCTCCGAGACAGGGTTTTAGCTTTCTTT. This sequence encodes CASSPLLRDRVLAFF.

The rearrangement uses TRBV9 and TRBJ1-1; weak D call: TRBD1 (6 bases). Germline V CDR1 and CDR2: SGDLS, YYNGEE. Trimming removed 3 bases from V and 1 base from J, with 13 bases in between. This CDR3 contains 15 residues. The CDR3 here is CASSATARGNTEAFF. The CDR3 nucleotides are TGTGCCAGCAGCGCAACAGCCAGGGGGAACACTGAAGCTTTCTTT.

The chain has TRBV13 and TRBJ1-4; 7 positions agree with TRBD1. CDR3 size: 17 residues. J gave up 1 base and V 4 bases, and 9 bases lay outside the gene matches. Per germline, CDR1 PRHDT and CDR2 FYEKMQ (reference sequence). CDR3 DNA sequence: TGTGCCAGCAGCTCAATCCGACAGGGCGGAACTAATGAAAAACTGTTTTTT. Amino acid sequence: CASSSIRQGGTNEKLFF.

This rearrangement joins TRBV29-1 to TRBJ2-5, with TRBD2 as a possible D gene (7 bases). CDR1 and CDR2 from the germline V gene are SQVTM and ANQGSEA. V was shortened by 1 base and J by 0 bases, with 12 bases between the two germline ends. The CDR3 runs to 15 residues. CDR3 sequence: CSVEGTRGYQETQYF. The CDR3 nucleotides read TGCAGCGTTGAAGGGACTAGGGGGTACCAAGAGACCCAGTACTTC.

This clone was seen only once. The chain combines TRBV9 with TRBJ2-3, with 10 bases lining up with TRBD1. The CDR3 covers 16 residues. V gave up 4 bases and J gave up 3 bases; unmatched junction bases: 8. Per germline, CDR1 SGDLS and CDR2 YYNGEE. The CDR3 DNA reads TGTGCCAGCAGCCCTCGGGACAGGGGCGTTACAGATACGCAGTATTTT. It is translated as CASSPRDRGVTDTQYF.

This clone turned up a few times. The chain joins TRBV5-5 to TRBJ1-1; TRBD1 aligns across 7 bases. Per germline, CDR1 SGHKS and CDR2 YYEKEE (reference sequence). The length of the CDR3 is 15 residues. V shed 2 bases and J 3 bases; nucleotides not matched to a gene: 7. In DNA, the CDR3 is TGTGCCAGCAGCTTCCTCGGACAGGAGCACACTGAAGCTTTCTTT. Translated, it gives CASSFLGQEHTEAFF. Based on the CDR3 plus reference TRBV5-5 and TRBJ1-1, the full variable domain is DAGVTQSPTHLIKTRGQQVTLRCSPISGHKSVSWYQQVLGQGPQFIFQYYEKEERGRGNFPDRFSARQFPNYSSELNVNALLLGDSALYLCASSFLGQEHTEAFFGQGTRLTVV.

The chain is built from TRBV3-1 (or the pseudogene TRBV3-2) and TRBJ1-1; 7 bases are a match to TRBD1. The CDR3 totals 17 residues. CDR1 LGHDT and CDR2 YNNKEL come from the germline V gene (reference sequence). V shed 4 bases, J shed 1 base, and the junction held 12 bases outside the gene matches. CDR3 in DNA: TGTGCCAGCAGCCGTTCGACAAGACAGGGAGAGAACACTGAAGCTTTCTTT. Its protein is CASSRSTRQGENTEAFF.

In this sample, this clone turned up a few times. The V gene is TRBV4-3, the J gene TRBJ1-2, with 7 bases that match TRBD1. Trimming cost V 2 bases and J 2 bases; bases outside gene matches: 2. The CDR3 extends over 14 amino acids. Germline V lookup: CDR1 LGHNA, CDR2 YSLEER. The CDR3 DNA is TGCGCCAGCAGCCAAATGACAGGGAACTATGGCTACACCTTC. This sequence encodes CASSQMTGNYGYTF.

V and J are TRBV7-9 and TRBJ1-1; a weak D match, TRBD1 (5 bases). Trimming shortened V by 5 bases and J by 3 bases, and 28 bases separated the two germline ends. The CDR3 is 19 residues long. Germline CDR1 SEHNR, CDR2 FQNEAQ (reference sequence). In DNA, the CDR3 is TGTGCCAGCAGCCCCTCACCGTTTCCGGAATGGGGCCTTGACACTGAAGCTTTCTTT. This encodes CASSPSPFPEWGLDTEAFF.

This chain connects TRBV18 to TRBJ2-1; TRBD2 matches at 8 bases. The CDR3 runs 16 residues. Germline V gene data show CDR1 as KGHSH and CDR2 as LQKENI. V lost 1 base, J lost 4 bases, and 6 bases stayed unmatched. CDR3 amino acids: CASSPRVGGEYNEQFF. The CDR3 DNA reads TGTGCCAGCTCACCACGCGTCGGGGGGGAGTACAATGAGCAGTTCTTC.

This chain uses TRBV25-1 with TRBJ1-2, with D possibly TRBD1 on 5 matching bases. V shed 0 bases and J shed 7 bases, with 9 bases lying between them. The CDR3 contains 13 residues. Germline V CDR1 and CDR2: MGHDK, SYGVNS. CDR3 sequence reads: CASSEYGGSGYTF. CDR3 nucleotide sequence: TGTGCCAGCAGTGAATATGGGGGGAGTGGCTACACCTTC.

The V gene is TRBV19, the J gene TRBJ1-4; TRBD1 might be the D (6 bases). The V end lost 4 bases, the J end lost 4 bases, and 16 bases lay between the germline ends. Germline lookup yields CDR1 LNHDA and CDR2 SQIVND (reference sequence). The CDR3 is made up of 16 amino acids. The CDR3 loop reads CASSKVNQGFNEKLFF. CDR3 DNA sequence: TGTGCCAGTAGTAAGGTTAATCAGGGGTTTAATGAAAAACTGTTTTTT.

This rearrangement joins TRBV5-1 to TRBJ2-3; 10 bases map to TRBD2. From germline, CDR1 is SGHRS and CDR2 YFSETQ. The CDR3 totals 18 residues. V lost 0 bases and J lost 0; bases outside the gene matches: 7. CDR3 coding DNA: TGCGCCAGCAGCTTGGAACCTAGCGGGGGCCTCAGCACAGATACGCAGTATTTT. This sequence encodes CASSLEPSGGLSTDTQYF. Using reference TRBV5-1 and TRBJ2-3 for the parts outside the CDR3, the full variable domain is KAGVTQTPRYLIKTRGQQVTLSCSPISGHRSVSWYQQTPGQGLQFLFEYFSETQRNKGNFPGRFSGRQFSNSRSEMNVSTLELGDSALYLCASSLEPSGGLSTDTQYFGPGTRLTVL.

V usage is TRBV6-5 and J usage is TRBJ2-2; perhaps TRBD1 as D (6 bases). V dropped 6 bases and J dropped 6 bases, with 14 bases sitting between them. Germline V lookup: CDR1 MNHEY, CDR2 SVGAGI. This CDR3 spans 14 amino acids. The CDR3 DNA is TGTGCCAGCAGGCCCCGGACAGTCGCCGGGGAGCTGTTTTTT. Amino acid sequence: CASRPRTVAGELFF.

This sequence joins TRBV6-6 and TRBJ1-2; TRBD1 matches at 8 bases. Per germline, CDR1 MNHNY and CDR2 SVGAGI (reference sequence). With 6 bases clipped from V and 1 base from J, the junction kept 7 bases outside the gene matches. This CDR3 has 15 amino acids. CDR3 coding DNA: TGTGCCAGCAGCTGGGGACAGGCCATTAACTATGGCTACACCTTC. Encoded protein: CASSWGQAINYGYTF.

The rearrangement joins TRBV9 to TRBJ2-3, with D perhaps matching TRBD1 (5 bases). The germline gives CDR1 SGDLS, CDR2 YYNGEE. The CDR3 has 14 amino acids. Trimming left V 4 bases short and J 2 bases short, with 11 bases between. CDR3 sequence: CASSQYRNTDTQYF. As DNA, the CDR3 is TGTGCCAGCAGCCAATACAGGAACACAGATACGCAGTATTTT.